This T cell receptor beta chain was recovered during a study of T cells expressing NK-cell markers. Study-level information: Sorted CD3+CD56+NKG2C+, CD3+CD56+NKG2C- and CD3+CD56-NKG2C+ T cells supplied TCR beta repertoires. Sequencing covered eight donors, seven HCMV-seropositive and one seronegative.

From the 5' RACE reads, TCRdb lists one entry per CDR3 protein and no DNA. This table lists around 15,000 distinct CDR3 sequences. Turning to this clonotype: Its antigen is currently unknown.

Regarding the study as a whole: A range of about 1.0-8% of CD8+ T cells consisted of dominant NKG2C+ clonotypes in six donors. There remained a lack of clarity about HCMV specificity of expanded NKG2C+ T cell clones.

This CDR3 contains 11 residues. Germline loops: CDR1 SGDLS, CDR2 YYNGEE. V and J are TRBV9 and TRBJ2-1; TCRdb returns TRBD1, unconfirmable since there is no DNA. Sequenced material: blood T cells: a sorted CD56 or NKG2C T cell subset, CD4+ or CD8+ T cells, or bulk PBMC T cells (not recorded which). This TCR came from a man aged 18-75 years in good health. The CDR3 loop reads CASSKQGEQFF.